This passage covers 25 T cell receptor beta chains from one sample sequenced in a study of blood T cell repertoires in COVID-19. Using immunoSEQ multiplex PCR, the repertoire was profiled, and TCRdb retains in-frame clones only, with some absent. This repertoire shows 350,000 to 400,000 clones, 75% to 90% found once; its top ten account for roughly 6.6%. Sequencing was carried out using peripheral blood. These receptors originate from a woman in her sixties or seventies with COVID-19, enrolled during active disease.

This chain links TRBV5-1 with TRBJ1-1, with 8 bases aligning to TRBD1. From germline, CDR1 is SGHRS and CDR2 YFSETQ. V shed 4 bases, J shed 1 base, and the junction held 6 bases outside the gene matches. The CDR3 extends over 15 amino acids. Here the CDR3 DNA reads TGCGCCAGCAGCCCTCTAGGACAGGGGAACACTGAAGCTTTCTTT. Translating gives CASSPLGQGNTEAFF.

This clone has only one observation. Other DNA sequences of this sample code for an identical CDR3. The chain is built from TRBV20-1 and TRBJ1-1; 9 nucleotides align to TRBD1. V shed 3 bases, J shed 5 bases, and the junction held 1 base outside the gene matches. This CDR3 spans 12 amino acids. Germline V gene sequence: CDR1 DFQATT, CDR2 SNEGSKA (reference sequence). CDR3 in DNA: TGCAGTGCTAGTGACAGGGGGACTGAAGCTTTCTTT. Its protein is CSASDRGTEAFF.

The genes are TRBV12-3 or TRBV12-4 and TRBJ1-1; 7 bases agree with TRBD1. The CDR3 extends over 13 amino acids. With V trimmed by 5 bases and J by 3 bases, 3 bases remained unmatched. The CDR3 here is CASSDRAYTEAFF. The CDR3 DNA reads TGTGCCAGCAGTGACAGGGCTTACACTGAAGCTTTCTTT.

This sequence joins TRBV2 and TRBJ2-1; 13 nucleotides agree with TRBD2. J gave up 9 bases and V 4 bases, and 12 bases lay outside the gene matches. From germline, CDR1 is SNHLY and CDR2 FYNNEI. The CDR3 has 17 residues. The CDR3 bases are TGTGCCAGCAGTGTCACTAGCGGGGGGGAAGGGATCGGTGAGCAGTTCTTC. This sequence encodes CASSVTSGGEGIGEQFF. Together with reference TRBV2 and TRBJ2-1, the CDR3 gives the full variable domain: EPEVTQTPSHQVTQMGQEVILRCVPISNHLYFYWYRQILGQKVEFLVSFYNNEISEKSEIFDDQFSVERPDGSNFTLKIRSTKLEDSAMYFCASSVTSGGEGIGEQFFGPGTRLTVL.

V and J are TRBV5-4 and TRBJ1-2, with D possibly matching TRBD1 (5 bases). Per the germline V gene, CDR1 is SGHNT and CDR2 is YYREEE (reference sequence). Trimming removed 1 base from V and 0 bases from J, with 7 bases in between. CDR3 length: 14 amino acids. The CDR3 DNA follows: TGTGCCAGCAGCTTGATAGGGGCTAACTATGGCTACACCTTC. Translated: CASSLIGANYGYTF.

The V gene is TRBV10-3, the J gene TRBJ2-1; weak D call: TRBD2 (6 bases). This CDR3 is 14 amino acids long. Germline V lookup: CDR1 ENHRY, CDR2 SYGVKD. V was cut by 1 base and J by 9 bases, with 13 bases left in between. CDR3 amino acids: CAISEWTIEGEQFF. CDR3 bases: TGTGCCATCAGTGAGTGGACTATCGAGGGTGAGCAGTTCTTC.

The chain combines TRBV3-1 (or the pseudogene TRBV3-2) with TRBJ1-1; maybe TRBD1 (6 bases). The CDR3 runs to 13 residues. V was cut by 5 bases and J by 6 bases, with 13 bases left in between. CDR1 and CDR2 from the germline V gene are LGHDT and YNNKEL (reference sequence). For the CDR3, the DNA is TGTGCCAGCAGCTTACCAGGGGTTGCTGAAGCTTTCTTT. Its protein product is CASSLPGVAEAFF.

The gene calls are TRBV5-1 and TRBJ2-3; D gene ambiguous. This CDR3 contains 11 residues. The ends were cut back, 7 bases at V and 1 base at J, with 4 bases in the middle. The germline V gene encodes CDR1 SGHRS and CDR2 YFSETQ. The CDR3 DNA sequence: TGCGCCAGCGGCCGCACAGATACGCAGTATTTT. Amino acids: CASGRTDTQYF.

The chain uses TRBV4-1 and TRBJ2-3, with 10 bases matching TRBD1. CDR1 and CDR2 from the germline V gene are MGHRA and YSYEKL. The junction had 9 bases not matched to a gene; V was cut back by 5 bases and J by 1 base. The CDR3 loop spans 17 amino acids. For the CDR3, the DNA is TGCGCCAGCAGCAATCGCGAGACAGGGGGCGGCACAGATACGCAGTATTTT. It yields the protein CASSNRETGGGTDTQYF.

This clone has only one observation. V gene TRBV11-2 combines with J gene TRBJ2-7; no reliable D call. This CDR3 spans 15 amino acids. Germline CDR1 is SGHAT and CDR2 is FQNNGV. V lost 0 bases and J lost 3, with 12 bases in between. CDR3 bases: TGTGCCAGCAGCTTAGATGGCAGTCCTTACTACGAGCAGTACTTC. The encoded protein is CASSLDGSPYYEQYF.

The chain links TRBV3-1 (or the pseudogene TRBV3-2) to TRBJ2-5, with 10 bases fitting TRBD2. V lost 3 bases to trimming and J lost 5 bases; unmatched junction nucleotides: 6. This CDR3 comprises 15 residues. Germline assignment: CDR1 LGHDT and CDR2 YNNKEL (reference sequence). As DNA, the CDR3 is TGTGCCAGCAGCCAGCTAGCGGGGGCTGGGGAGACCCAGTACTTC. Translation gives CASSQLAGAGETQYF.

V and J are TRBV29-1 and TRBJ1-1, with D possibly matching TRBD1 (5 bases). V was trimmed by 3 bases and J by 5 bases, leaving 10 bases between them. This CDR3 comprises 12 residues. The V gene's germline CDR1 is SQVTM and CDR2 ANQGSEA. The DNA of the CDR3 is TGCAGCGTTGACCAGGGTGTTACTGAAGCTTTCTTT. It encodes CSVDQGVTEAFF.

Only a few counts were recorded for this clone. The chain carries TRBV6-2 or TRBV6-3 and TRBJ2-1; TRBD1 matches 8 bases. V gave up 4 bases and J gave up 5 bases; unmatched junction bases: 10. Germline V gene data show CDR1 as MNHEY and CDR2 as SVGEGT. The CDR3 has 16 residues. The CDR3 DNA reads as TGTGCCAGCAGTTCCCACGGGACAGGAAAGGACAATGAGCAGTTCTTC. It codes for CASSSHGTGKDNEQFF.

V usage is TRBV24-1 and J usage is TRBJ1-5, with 7 bases fitting TRBD1. V was pared by 2 bases and J by 6 bases, with 3 bases of the junction left unmatched. The CDR3 consists of 14 residues. Germline-derived CDR1 and CDR2 are KGHDR and SFDVKD. CDR3 DNA sequence: TGTGCCACCAGTGATTCAACAGGGGTTCAGCCCCAGCATTTT. Residues: CATSDSTGVQPQHF.

The chain links TRBV4-3 to TRBJ1-3; 10 bases agree with TRBD1. The trim removed 5 bases at V and 2 bases at J, leaving 3 bases unmatched. The CDR3 is 15 residues long. Germline CDR1 reads LGHNA; CDR2 reads YSLEER. CDR3 amino acids: CASSSGTGAGNTIYF. The CDR3 DNA is TGCGCCAGCAGCTCCGGGACAGGGGCTGGAAACACCATATATTTT.

This rearrangement joins TRBV5-1 to TRBJ2-7, with unresolved D. In germline, CDR1 is SGHRS, CDR2 YFSETQ. V lost 0 bases and J lost 4, with 8 bases in between. The CDR3 consists of 13 residues. In DNA form, the CDR3 reads TGCGCCAGCAGCTTGGACAGACCGTACGAGCAGTACTTC. Its translation is CASSLDRPYEQYF.

The chain is built from TRBV18 and TRBJ1-2; unclear D gene. Deletions cut 2 bases from V and 12 bases from J, with 16 bases between. Germline CDR1 KGHSH, CDR2 LQKENI. CDR3 size: 13 residues. The CDR3 reads CASSPTTVEGDTF. The CDR3 region has the DNA TGTGCCAGCTCACCAACTACAGTCGAGGGCGACACCTTC.

The chain recombines TRBV5-1 with TRBJ1-2, with 9 bases matching TRBD1. CDR1 and CDR2 from the germline V gene are SGHRS and YFSETQ. The CDR3 is made up of 16 amino acids. The trim removed 1 base at V and 1 base at J, leaving 5 bases unmatched. CDR3 coding DNA: TGCGCCAGCAGCTTGAGTGGGGACAGGGATAACTATGGCTACACCTTC. It is translated as CASSLSGDRDNYGYTF.

The V call is TRBV20-1, the J call TRBJ2-3, with a weak D call TRBD1 (6 bases). The CDR3 runs to 10 residues. Germline loops: CDR1 DFQATT, CDR2 SNEGSKA (reference sequence). CDR3 sequence (DNA): TGCAGCCCAGGGGTAGATACGCAGTATTTT. It is translated as CSPGVDTQYF.

This clone has a single count. V and J are TRBV11-2 and TRBJ2-2, with TRBD1 as a possible D gene (6 bases). Per germline, CDR1 SGHAT and CDR2 FQNNGV. CDR3 size: 16 residues. Trimming stripped 3 bases from V and 5 bases from J, with 16 bases between. For the CDR3, the DNA is TGTGCCAGCAGCTTCCCCCAGGGGACGTGGACCGGGGAGCTGTTTTTT. This translates into CASSFPQGTWTGELFF.

V and J are TRBV3-1 (or the pseudogene TRBV3-2) and TRBJ2-3; D might be TRBD1 (5 bases). The germline gives CDR1 LGHDT, CDR2 YNNKEL (reference sequence). Trimming took 1 base from V and 4 from J, leaving 9 bases between them. This CDR3 has 14 amino acids. The CDR3 protein is CASSQGWGSDTQYF. Here the CDR3 DNA reads TGTGCCAGCAGCCAAGGTTGGGGCTCAGATACGCAGTATTTT.

The chain links TRBV11-2 to TRBJ1-4, with no clear D. The CDR3 is made up of 14 amino acids. Germline CDR1 is SGHAT and CDR2 is FQNNGV. V lost 1 base and J lost 4, with 7 bases in between. CDR3 region: CASSLGLNNEKLFF. CDR3 in DNA: TGTGCCAGCAGCTTAGGACTGAATAATGAAAAACTGTTTTTT. Full variable domain (missing parts from reference TRBV11-2 and TRBJ1-4): EAGVAQSPRYKIIEKRQSVAFWCNPISGHATLYWYQQILGQGPKLLIQFQNNGVVDDSQLPKDRFSAERLKGVDSTLKIQPAKLEDSAVYLCASSLGLNNEKLFFGSGTQLSVL.

The chain carries TRBV7-8 and TRBJ1-1; D uncertain. With 6 bases removed from V and 3 bases from J, the gap between germline ends came to 17 bases. Germline CDR1 reads SGHVS; CDR2 reads FQNEAQ. This CDR3 spans 15 amino acids. DNA for the CDR3: TGTGCCAGCAGACCGCCGTGGTCGGCGGACACTGAAGCTTTCTTT. It translates to CASRPPWSADTEAFF.

The chain has TRBV6-5 and TRBJ1-4, with 8 bases aligning to TRBD1. From germline, CDR1 is MNHEY and CDR2 SVGAGI. The CDR3 loop spans 14 amino acids. The V segment lost 6 bases and the J segment 3 bases; nucleotides outside the gene matches: 3. The CDR3 sequence: CASRPTGANEKLFF. Here the CDR3 DNA reads TGTGCCAGCAGACCGACAGGGGCTAATGAAAAACTGTTTTTT.

This chain's CDR3 is CATSSLQGDNPQETQYF. The CDR3 DNA reads TGTGCCACCAGCAGCCTACAGGGAGATAACCCTCAAGAGACCCAGTACTTC. The chain couples TRBV15 to TRBJ2-5; a possible D gene is TRBD1 (6 bases). The CDR3 contains 17 residues. Trimming pared 3 bases from V and 2 bases from J, leaving 19 bases between. The V gene's germline CDR1 is LNHNV and CDR2 YYDKDF (reference sequence).